This T cell receptor (beta chain) was captured by sequencing in a study of technical replicates of blood from a few donors. TCRdb's copy holds only in-frame clones and misses some; the assay was immunoSEQ multiplex PCR. The sample lists about 49,000 clones; 92% were seen once. With V trimmed by 3 bases and J by 2 bases, 6 bases remained unmatched. This CDR3 is 15 amino acids long. CDR1 and CDR2 from the germline V gene are SGHTA and FQGNSA. The rearrangement uses TRBV7-2 and TRBJ1-2, with 7 nucleotides matching TRBD1. The sample comprised PBMCs. The clonotype was recovered from a human donor in good health. Some clones in this sample may be carry-over from other donors' samples. The CDR3 spells CASSFWTGTNYGYTF. The CDR3 region has the DNA TGTGCCAGCAGCTTTTGGACAGGCACAAACTATGGCTACACCTTC.